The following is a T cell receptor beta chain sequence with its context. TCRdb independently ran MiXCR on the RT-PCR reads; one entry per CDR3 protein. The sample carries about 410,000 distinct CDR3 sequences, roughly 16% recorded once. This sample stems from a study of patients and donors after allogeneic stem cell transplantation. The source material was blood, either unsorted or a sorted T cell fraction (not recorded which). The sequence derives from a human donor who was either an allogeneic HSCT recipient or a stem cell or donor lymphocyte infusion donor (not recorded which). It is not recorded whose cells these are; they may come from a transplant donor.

CDR3 coding DNA: TGTGCCAGCAGGAGGTGGACAGCGTCCACAGATACGCAGTATTTT. Amino acid sequence: CASRRWTASTDTQYF. The chain employs TRBV6-1 and TRBJ2-3, with TRBD1 as a possible D gene (6 bases). The germline V and J ends were trimmed by 6 bases and 2 bases, with 15 bases remaining between them. In germline, CDR1 is MNHNS, CDR2 SASEGT. The CDR3 extends over 15 amino acids.